This T cell receptor beta chain was found in a study of blood T cells in healthy people across ages. V lost 5 bases and J 3 bases, leaving 13 bases between the germline ends. Germline CDR1 and CDR2: MNHEY and SVGAGI. This CDR3 contains 14 residues. The authors ran a second PCR of about 6 to 11 cycles using a sample-barcoded 5' primer and a J-beta primer mix. Each CDR3 protein is one row after TCRdb ran MiXCR on the 5' RACE reads. The sample lists fewer than 2 million distinct CDR3 sequences, about 39% occurring once. Sequenced: blood. The chain is built from TRBV6-5 and TRBJ1-2; D is perhaps TRBD1 (5 bases). The TCR comes from a human donor in good health. The CDR3 nucleotides read TGTGCCAGCAGTGATATTGCAGGGTACTATGGCTACACCTTC. This encodes CASSDIAGYYGYTF.